These T cell receptor beta chains were read from a single sample in a study of blood T cell repertoires in COVID-19. Sequenced by immunoSEQ multiplex PCR; TCRdb stores in-frame clones only, minus some. The sample records about 240,000 clones, around 86% being singletons. The source material was PBMCs or T cells enriched from blood (not recorded which). The receptor source for this set is a woman between 40 and 50 years old with acute COVID-19. CDR3s include the opening cysteine and the closing phenylalanine or tryptophan. A D gene is named only where the DNA matches it firmly. Clone size is shown for a subset of rows, as once, few, many or a class of expanded clone.

TRBJ2-3,few,TRBV5-6,TRBD2,CASSFGGLARFVTQYF,TGTGCCAGCAGCTTTGGGGGACTAGCGAGGTTTGTTACGCAGTATTTT
TRBJ1-1,-,TRBV29-1,-,CSVIGLNTEAFF,TGCAGCGTTATCGGTTTAAACACTGAAGCTTTCTTT
TRBJ2-5,-,TRBV5-1,-,CASSLGRLQETQYF,TGCGCCAGCAGCTTGGGCAGGCTCCAAGAGACCCAGTACTTC
TRBJ2-3,-,TRBV11-3,TRBD2,CASSLDRGLAASSTDTQYF,TGTGCCAGCAGCTTAGATCGAGGACTAGCGGCGTCTAGCACAGATACGCAGTATTTT
TRBJ2-7,-,TRBV6-1,TRBD1,CASSEAPGQGDYEQYF,TGTGCCAGCAGTGAAGCGCCCGGGCAGGGGGACTACGAGCAGTACTTC
TRBJ1-3,-,TRBV29-1,TRBD1,CSVAGTGGGNTIYF,TGCAGCGTTGCCGGGACAGGGGGGGGAAACACCATATATTTT
TRBJ1-3,-,TRBV19,TRBD1,CASSTPTGAGNTIYF,TGTGCCAGTAGTACCCCGACAGGGGCTGGAAACACCATATATTTT
TRBJ1-1,-,TRBV5-6,-,CASSPLTRGTEAFF,TGTGCCAGCAGCCCCCTAACTCGGGGTACTGAAGCTTTCTTT
TRBJ1-4,-,TRBV7-8,TRBD1,CASSAGQVGEKLFF,TGTGCCAGCAGCGCCGGACAGGTCGGGGAAAAACTGTTTTTT
TRBJ2-7,-,TRBV10-3,TRBD2,CAISDSAGISYEQYF,TGTGCCATCAGTGATTCAGCGGGAATCAGCTACGAGCAGTACTTC
TRBJ2-3,-,TRBV13,TRBD2,CASSRLAGLTDTQYF,TGTGCCAGCAGCAGACTAGCGGGACTAACAGATACGCAGTATTTT
TRBJ2-5,-,TRBV5-4,TRBD1,CASSVRGTGGSSGSGETQYF,TGTGCCAGCAGCGTTAGGGGGACAGGGGGTTCCAGCGGGAGTGGGGAGACCCAGTACTTC
TRBJ1-4,-,TRBV9,TRBD1,CASSPTLPGQGREKLFF,TGTGCCAGCAGCCCAACCTTACCGGGACAGGGTAGGGAAAAACTGTTTTTT
TRBJ2-1,-,TRBV27,TRBD2,CASSFTSGSHEQFF,TGTGCCAGCAGTTTTACTAGCGGGAGCCATGAGCAGTTCTTC
TRBJ2-5,-,TRBV9,-,CASSVGGGEQETQYF,TGTGCCAGCAGCGTAGGAGGGGGGGAGCAAGAGACCCAGTACTTC
TRBJ2-3,-,TRBV20-1,-,CSASFRSTDTQYF,TGCAGTGCTAGTTTCCGGTCCACAGATACGCAGTATTTT
TRBJ2-1,once,TRBV25-1,-,CASSGSLAHNEQFF,TGTGCCAGCAGTGGGTCGCTAGCCCACAATGAGCAGTTCTTC
TRBJ1-1,-,TRBV18,-,CASSPSGVKNTEAFF,TGTGCCAGCTCACCATCGGGAGTCAAGAACACTGAAGCTTTCTTT
TRBJ2-1,-,TRBV9,TRBD2,CASSIFGASGSNEQFF,TGTGCCAGCAGCATCTTTGGGGCTAGCGGGAGCAATGAGCAGTTCTTC
TRBJ1-2,-,TRBV7-9,-,CASSPPSGGLYGYTF,TGTGCCAGCAGCCCACCATCGGGGGGGCTCTATGGCTACACCTTC
TRBJ2-3,-,TRBV15,-,CATSRVRATDTQYF,TGTGCCACCAGCCGGGTGAGAGCCACAGATACGCAGTATTTT
TRBJ2-1,-,TRBV5-1,TRBD2,CASSFKNLTLAGPNNEQFF,TGCGCCAGCAGCTTCAAAAACCTAACCCTAGCGGGACCAAACAATGAGCAGTTCTTC